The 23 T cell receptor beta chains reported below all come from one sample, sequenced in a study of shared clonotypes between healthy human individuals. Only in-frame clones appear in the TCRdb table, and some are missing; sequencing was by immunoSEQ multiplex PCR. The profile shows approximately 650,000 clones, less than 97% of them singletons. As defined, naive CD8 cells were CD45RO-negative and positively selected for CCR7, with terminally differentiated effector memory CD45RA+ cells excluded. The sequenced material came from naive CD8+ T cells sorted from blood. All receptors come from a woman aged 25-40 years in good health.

CDR3 amino acids: CASRSDGNNEQFF. The DNA for the CDR3 is TGTGCCAGCAGGTCGGACGGAAACAATGAGCAGTTCTTC. This chain uses TRBV7-9 with TRBJ2-1; D is unresolved. V dropped 6 bases and J dropped 5 bases, with 11 bases sitting between them. Per germline, CDR1 SEHNR and CDR2 FQNEAQ (reference sequence). CDR3 size: 13 residues.

In nucleotides, the CDR3 is TGTGCCAGCAGTTTATCGGGACCAATATTATCCAATGAGCAGTTCTTC. It specifies CASSLSGPILSNEQFF. The chain carries TRBV28 and TRBJ2-1; TRBD1 or TRBD2 may be the D gene (5 bases each). The CDR3 covers 16 residues. Germline-derived CDR1 and CDR2 are MDHEN and SYDVKM. Deletions cut 1 base from V and 6 bases from J, with 16 bases between.

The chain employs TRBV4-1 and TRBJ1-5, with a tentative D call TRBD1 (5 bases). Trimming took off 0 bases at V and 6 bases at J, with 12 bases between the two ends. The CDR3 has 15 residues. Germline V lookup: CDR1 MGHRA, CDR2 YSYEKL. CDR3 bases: TGCGCCAGCAGCCAAGAAGGGGCCGGAGTTCAGCCCCAGCATTTT. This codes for CASSQEGAGVQPQHF.

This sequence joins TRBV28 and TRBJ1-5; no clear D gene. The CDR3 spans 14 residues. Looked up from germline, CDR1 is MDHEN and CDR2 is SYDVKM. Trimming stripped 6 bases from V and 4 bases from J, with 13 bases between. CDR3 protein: CASSPNSRNQPQHF. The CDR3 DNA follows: TGTGCCAGCAGCCCGAATTCTCGGAATCAGCCCCAGCATTTT.

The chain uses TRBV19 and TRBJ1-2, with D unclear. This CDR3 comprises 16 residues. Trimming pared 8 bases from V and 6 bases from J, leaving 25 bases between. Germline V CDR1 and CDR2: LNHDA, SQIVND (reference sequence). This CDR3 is CASDEGLYGPDDGYTF. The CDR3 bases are TGTGCCAGTGATGAAGGTTTGTACGGTCCGGATGATGGCTACACCTTC.

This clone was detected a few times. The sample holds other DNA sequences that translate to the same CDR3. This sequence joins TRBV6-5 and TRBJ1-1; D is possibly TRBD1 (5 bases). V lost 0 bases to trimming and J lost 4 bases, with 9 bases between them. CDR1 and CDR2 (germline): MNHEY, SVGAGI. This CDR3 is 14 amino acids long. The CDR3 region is CASSYSEGTTEAFF. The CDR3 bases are TGTGCCAGCAGTTACTCGGAGGGGACCACTGAAGCTTTCTTT.

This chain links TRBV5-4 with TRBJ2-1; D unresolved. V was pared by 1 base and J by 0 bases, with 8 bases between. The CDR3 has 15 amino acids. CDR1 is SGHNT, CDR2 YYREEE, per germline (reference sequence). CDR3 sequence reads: CASSLLGASYNEQFF. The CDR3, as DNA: TGTGCCAGCAGCTTGCTTGGAGCCTCCTACAATGAGCAGTTCTTC.

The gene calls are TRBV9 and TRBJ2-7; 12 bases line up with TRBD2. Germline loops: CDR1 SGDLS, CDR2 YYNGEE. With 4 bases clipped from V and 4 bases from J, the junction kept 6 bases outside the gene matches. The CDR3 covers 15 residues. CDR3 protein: CASSFAGTSGYEQYF. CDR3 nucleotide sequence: TGTGCCAGCAGCTTCGCCGGGACTAGCGGGTACGAGCAGTACTTC.

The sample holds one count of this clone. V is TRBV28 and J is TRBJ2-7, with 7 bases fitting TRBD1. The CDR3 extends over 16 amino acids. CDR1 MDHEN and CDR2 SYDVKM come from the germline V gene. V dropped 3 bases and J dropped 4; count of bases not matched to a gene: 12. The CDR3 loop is CASSFSPDRDGYEQYF. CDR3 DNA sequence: TGTGCCAGCAGTTTCTCCCCCGACAGGGATGGATACGAGCAGTACTTC.

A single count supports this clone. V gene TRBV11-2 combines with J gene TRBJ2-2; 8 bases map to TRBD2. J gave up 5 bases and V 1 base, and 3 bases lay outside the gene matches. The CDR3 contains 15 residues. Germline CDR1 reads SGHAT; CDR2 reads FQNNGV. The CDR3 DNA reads TGTGCCAGCAGCTTAGGTCCTAGCGGGACCGGGGAGCTGTTTTTT. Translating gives CASSLGPSGTGELFF.

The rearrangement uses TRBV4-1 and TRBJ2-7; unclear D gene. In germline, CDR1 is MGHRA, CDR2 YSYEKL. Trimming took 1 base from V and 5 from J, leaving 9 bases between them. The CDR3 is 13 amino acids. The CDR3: CASSQVGANEQYF. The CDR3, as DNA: TGCGCCAGCAGCCAAGTGGGTGCCAACGAGCAGTACTTC.

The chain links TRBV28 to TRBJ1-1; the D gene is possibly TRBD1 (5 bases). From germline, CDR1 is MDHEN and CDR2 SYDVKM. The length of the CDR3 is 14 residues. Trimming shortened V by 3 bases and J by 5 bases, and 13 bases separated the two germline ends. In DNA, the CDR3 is TGTGCCAGCAGTTTGGGGGGGAGGAAGACTGAAGCTTTCTTT. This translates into CASSLGGRKTEAFF.

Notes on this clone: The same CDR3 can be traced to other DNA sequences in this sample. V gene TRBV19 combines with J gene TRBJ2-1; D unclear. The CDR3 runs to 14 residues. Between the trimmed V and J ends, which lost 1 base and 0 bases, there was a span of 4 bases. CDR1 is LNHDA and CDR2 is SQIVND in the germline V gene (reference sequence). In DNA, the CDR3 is TGTGCCAGTAGTATAGTAAGCTCCTACAATGAGCAGTTCTTC. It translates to CASSIVSSYNEQFF.

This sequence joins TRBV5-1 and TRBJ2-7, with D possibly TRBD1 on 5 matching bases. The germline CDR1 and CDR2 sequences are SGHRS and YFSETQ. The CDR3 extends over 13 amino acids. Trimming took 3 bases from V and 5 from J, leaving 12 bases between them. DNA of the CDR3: TGCGCCAGCAGCTATCCTCCAGGGAACGAGCAGTACTTC. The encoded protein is CASSYPPGNEQYF.

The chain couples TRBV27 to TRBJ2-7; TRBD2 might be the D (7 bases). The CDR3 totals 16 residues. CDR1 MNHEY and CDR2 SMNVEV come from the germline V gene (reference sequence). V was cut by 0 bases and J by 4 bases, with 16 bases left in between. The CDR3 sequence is CASSLSGGGHLYEQYF. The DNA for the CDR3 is TGTGCCAGCAGTTTATCGGGGGGGGGACACTTATACGAGCAGTACTTC.

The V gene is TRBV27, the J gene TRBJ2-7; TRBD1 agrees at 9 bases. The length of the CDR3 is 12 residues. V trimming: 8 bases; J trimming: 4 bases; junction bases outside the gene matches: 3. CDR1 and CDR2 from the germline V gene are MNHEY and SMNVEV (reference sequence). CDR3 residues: CASGTGRYEQYF. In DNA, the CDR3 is TGTGCCAGCGGGACAGGGCGGTACGAGCAGTACTTC.

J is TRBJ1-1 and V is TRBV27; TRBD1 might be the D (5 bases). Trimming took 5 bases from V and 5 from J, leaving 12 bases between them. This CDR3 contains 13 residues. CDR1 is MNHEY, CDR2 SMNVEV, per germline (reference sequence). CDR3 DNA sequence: TGTGCCAGCAGTCTCTCCGACAGAACTGAAGCTTTCTTT. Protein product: CASSLSDRTEAFF.

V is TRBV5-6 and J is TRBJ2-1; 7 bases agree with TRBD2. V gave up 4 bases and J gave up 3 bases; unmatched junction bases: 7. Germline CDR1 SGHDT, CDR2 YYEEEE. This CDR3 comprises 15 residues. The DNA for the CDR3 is TGTGCCAGCAGCCTTAGCGGGTTCCGCTACAATGAGCAGTTCTTC. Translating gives CASSLSGFRYNEQFF.

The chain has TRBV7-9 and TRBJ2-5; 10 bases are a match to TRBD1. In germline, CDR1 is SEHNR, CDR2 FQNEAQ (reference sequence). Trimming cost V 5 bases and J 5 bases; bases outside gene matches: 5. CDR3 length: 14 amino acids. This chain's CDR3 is CASSDRGRGETQYF. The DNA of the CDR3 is TGTGCCAGCAGCGACAGGGGGCGAGGGGAGACCCAGTACTTC.

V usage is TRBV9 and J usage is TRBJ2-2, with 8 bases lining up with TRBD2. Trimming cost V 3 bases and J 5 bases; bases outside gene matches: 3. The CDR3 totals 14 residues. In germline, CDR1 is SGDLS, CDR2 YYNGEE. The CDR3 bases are TGTGCCAGCAGCGGCGGGACTAGGACCGGGGAGCTGTTTTTT. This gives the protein CASSGGTRTGELFF.

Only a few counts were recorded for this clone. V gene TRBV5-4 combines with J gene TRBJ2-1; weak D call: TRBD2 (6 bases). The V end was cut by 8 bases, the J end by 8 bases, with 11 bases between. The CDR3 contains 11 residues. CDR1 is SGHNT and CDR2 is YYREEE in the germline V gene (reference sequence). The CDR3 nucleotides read TGTGCCAGTGCGGGGCGCGATGAGCAGTTCTTC. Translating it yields CASAGRDEQFF.

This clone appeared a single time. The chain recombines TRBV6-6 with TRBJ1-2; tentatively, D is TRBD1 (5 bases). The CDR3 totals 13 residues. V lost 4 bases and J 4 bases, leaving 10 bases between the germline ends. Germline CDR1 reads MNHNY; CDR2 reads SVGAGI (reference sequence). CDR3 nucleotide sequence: TGTGCCAGCAGTTCAGACAGCTTCTATGGCTACACCTTC. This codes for CASSSDSFYGYTF.

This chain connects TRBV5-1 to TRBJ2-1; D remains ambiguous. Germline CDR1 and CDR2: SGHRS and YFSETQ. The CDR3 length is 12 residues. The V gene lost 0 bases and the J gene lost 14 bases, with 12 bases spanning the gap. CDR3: CASSLEPPGEFF. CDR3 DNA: TGCGCCAGCAGCTTGGAACCCCCGGGCGAGTTCTTC. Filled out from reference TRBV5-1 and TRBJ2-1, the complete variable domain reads KAGVTQTPRYLIKTRGQQVTLSCSPISGHRSVSWYQQTPGQGLQFLFEYFSETQRNKGNFPGRFSGRQFSNSRSEMNVSTLELGDSALYLCASSLEPPGEFFGPGTRLTVL.